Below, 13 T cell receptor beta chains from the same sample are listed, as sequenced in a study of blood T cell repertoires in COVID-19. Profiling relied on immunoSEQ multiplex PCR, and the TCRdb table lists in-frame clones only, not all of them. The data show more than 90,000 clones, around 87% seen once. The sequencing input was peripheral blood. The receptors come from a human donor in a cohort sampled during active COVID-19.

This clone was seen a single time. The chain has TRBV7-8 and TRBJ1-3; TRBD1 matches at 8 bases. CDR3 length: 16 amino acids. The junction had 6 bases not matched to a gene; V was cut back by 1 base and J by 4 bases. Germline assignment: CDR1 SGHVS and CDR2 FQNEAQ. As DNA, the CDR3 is TGTGCCAGCAGCTTAGAGGGACAGGTGGGAGGAAACACCATATATTTT. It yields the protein CASSLEGQVGGNTIYF.

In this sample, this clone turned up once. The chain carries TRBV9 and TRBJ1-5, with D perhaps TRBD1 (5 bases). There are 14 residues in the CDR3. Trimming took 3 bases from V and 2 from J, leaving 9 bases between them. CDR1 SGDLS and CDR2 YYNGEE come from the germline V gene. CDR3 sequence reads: CASSGTSGNQPQHF. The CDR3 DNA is TGTGCCAGCAGCGGGACATCGGGCAATCAGCCCCAGCATTTT.

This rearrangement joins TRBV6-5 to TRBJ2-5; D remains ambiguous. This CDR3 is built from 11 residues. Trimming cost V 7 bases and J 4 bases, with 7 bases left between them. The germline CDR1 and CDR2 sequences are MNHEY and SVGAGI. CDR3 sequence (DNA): TGTGCCAGCATGCTCGGAGAGACCCAGTACTTC. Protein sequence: CASMLGETQYF.

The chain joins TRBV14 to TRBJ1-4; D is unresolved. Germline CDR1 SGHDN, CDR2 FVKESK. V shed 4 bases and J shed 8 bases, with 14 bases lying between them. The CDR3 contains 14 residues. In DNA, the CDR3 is TGTGCCAGCAGCCCCGGCCGGGTCGGCGAAAAACTGTTTTTT. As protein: CASSPGRVGEKLFF.

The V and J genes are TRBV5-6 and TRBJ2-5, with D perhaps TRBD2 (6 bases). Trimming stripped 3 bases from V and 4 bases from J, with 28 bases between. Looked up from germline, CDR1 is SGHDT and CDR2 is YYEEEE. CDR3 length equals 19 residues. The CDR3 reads CASSSPLKGPITEGETQYF. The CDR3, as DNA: TGTGCCAGCAGCTCCCCCCTGAAGGGGCCCATAACGGAGGGAGAGACCCAGTACTTC.

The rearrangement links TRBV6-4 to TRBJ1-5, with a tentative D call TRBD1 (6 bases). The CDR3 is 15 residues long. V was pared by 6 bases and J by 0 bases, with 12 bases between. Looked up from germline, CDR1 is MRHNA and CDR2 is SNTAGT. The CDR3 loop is CASSEGTSSNQPQHF. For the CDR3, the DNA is TGTGCCAGCAGCGAAGGGACATCTAGCAATCAGCCCCAGCATTTT.

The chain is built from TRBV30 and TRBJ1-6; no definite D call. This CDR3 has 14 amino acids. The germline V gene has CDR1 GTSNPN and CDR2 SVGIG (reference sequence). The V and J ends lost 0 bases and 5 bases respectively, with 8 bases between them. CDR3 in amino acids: CAWSVRRDNSPLHF. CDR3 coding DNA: TGTGCCTGGAGTGTCCGGAGAGATAATTCACCCCTCCACTTT.

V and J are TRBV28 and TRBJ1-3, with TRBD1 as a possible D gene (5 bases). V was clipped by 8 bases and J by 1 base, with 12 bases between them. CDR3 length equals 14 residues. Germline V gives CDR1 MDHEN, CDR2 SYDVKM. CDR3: CASDTRGSGNTIYF. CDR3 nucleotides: TGTGCCAGCGATACAAGGGGATCTGGAAACACCATATATTTT.

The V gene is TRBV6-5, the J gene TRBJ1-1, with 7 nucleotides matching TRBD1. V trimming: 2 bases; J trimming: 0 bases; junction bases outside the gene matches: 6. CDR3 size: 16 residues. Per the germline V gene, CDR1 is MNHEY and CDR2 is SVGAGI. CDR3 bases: TGTGCCAGCAGTTACGGGGGGCAGGGGGTGAACACTGAAGCTTTCTTT. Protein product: CASSYGGQGVNTEAFF.

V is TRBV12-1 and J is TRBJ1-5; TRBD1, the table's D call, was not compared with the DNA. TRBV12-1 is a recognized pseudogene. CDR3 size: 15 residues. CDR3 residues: CASSLTGGRRRAQHF. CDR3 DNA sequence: TGTGCCAGCAGCTTGACAGGGGGCCGGAGGAGGGCCCAGCATTTT.

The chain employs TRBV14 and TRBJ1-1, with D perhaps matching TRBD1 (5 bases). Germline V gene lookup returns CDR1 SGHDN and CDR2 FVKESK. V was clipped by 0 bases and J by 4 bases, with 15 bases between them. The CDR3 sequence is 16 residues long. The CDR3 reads CASSQDWGPWATEAFF. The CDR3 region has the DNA TGTGCCAGCAGCCAAGATTGGGGCCCGTGGGCCACTGAAGCTTTCTTT.

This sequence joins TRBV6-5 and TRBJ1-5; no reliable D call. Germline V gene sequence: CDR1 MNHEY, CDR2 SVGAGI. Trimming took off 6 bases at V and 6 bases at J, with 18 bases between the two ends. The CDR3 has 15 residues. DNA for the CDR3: TGTGCCAGCAGGGACTCAGTCTCAGTCGCTCAGCCCCAGCATTTT. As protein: CASRDSVSVAQPQHF.

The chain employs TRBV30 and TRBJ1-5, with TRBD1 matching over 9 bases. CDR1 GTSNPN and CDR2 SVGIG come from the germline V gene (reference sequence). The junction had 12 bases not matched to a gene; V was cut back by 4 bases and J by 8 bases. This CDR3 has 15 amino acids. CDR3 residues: CAWMGTGSGNEPQHF. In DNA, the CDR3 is TGTGCCTGGATGGGGACAGGGAGCGGGAACGAGCCCCAGCATTTT.